Presented here are 18 T cell receptor beta chains from one specimen sequenced in a study of CD8 T cells in Susac syndrome (dated by TCRdb to 2018 to 2020). Receptor libraries were prepared by the immunoSEQ multiplex PCR assay. RNA was extracted with the RNeasy kit and about 0.5 to 1 ug was reverse transcribed using random hexamers. Using fastp trimming at Q25 and MiXCR clonotype assembly, TCRdb reanalyzed the public sequencing data and kept in-frame beta chains. When rows share a CDR3 protein, they turn into one entry using the most common DNA and genes. In this sample the table shows roughly 200,000 distinct CDR3 sequences, approximately 96% of which occur a single time. The ten largest make up 0.093% of the sample. The sequencing sample was made of CD4+ T cells from PBMCs. These receptors came from a human donor with multiple sclerosis.

The CDR3 region has the DNA TGTGCCAGCAGCTCCTCGGGGGGGCATGAGACCCAGTACTTC. This translates into CASSSSGGHETQYF. V is TRBV7-9 and J is TRBJ2-5, with 8 bases aligning to TRBD2. Germline loops: CDR1 SEHNR, CDR2 FQNEAQ (reference sequence). The CDR3 runs to 14 residues. V gave up 4 bases and J gave up 5 bases; unmatched junction bases: 6.

This chain joins TRBV20-1 and TRBJ2-5, with D possibly matching TRBD2 (6 bases). CDR1 and CDR2 from the germline V gene are DFQATT and SNEGSKA (reference sequence). The CDR3 sequence is 14 residues long. The ends were cut back, 3 bases at V and 4 bases at J, with 15 bases in the middle. CDR3 nucleotide sequence: TGCAGTGCTAGTATCGGGGGACGGGGAGAGACCCAGTACTTC. Amino acid sequence: CSASIGGRGETQYF.

V gene TRBV15 combines with J gene TRBJ2-5; 8 positions agree with TRBD2. This CDR3 is 15 amino acids long. Germline V gives CDR1 LNHNV, CDR2 YYDKDF (reference sequence). V gave up 0 bases and J gave up 0 bases; unmatched junction bases: 0. The DNA of the CDR3 is TGTGCCACCAGCAGAGATAGCGGGGACCAAGAGACCCAGTACTTC. The encoded protein is CATSRDSGDQETQYF.

The chain carries TRBV18 and TRBJ2-5; 8 positions match TRBD1. V was clipped by 4 bases and J by 2 bases; unmatched bases: 3. Germline V gene lookup returns CDR1 KGHSH and CDR2 LQKENI. The CDR3 totals 14 residues. This CDR3 reads CASSRRDRQETQYF. CDR3 coding DNA: TGTGCCAGCTCACGTCGGGACAGGCAAGAGACCCAGTACTTC.

The V and J genes are TRBV4-1 and TRBJ1-5; the D is unclear. Germline lookup yields CDR1 MGHRA and CDR2 YSYEKL. CDR3 length: 15 residues. V lost 1 base to trimming and J lost 4 bases, with 11 bases between them. CDR3 in DNA: TGCGCCAGCAGCCAAGTATCGGGCCTAAATCAGCCCCAGCATTTT. It codes for CASSQVSGLNQPQHF.

J is TRBJ2-3 and V is TRBV7-2; D may be TRBD1 or TRBD2 (5 bases each). The length of the CDR3 is 15 residues. V was trimmed by 1 base and J by 1 base, leaving 9 bases between them. The germline gives CDR1 SGHTA, CDR2 FQGNSA. CDR3 DNA sequence: TGTGCCAGCAGCTTAGGGGGACCCCGCACAGATACGCAGTATTTT. Amino acid sequence: CASSLGGPRTDTQYF.

V is TRBV30 and J is TRBJ1-1, with TRBD1 as a possible D gene (6 bases). In germline, CDR1 is GTSNPN, CDR2 SVGIG (reference sequence). V was trimmed by 1 base and J by 5 bases, leaving 14 bases between them. The CDR3 runs 14 residues. CDR3 in amino acids: CAWSDGTWGTEAFF. The DNA for the CDR3 is TGTGCCTGGAGTGACGGGACATGGGGGACTGAAGCTTTCTTT.

V and J are TRBV28 and TRBJ1-1; D gene unclear. V dropped 4 bases and J dropped 1 base, with 7 bases sitting between them. The V gene's germline CDR1 is MDHEN and CDR2 SYDVKM. There are 13 residues in the CDR3. CDR3 bases: TGTGCCAGCAGTTCCGGAGCGAACACTGAAGCTTTCTTT. Its translation: CASSSGANTEAFF.

The V call is TRBV12-3 or TRBV12-4, the J call TRBJ2-5; D may be TRBD2 (6 bases). The CDR3 sequence is 17 residues long. Trimming left V 0 bases short and J 2 bases short, with 16 bases between. The chain's CDR3 is CASSLASGAFSQETQYF. DNA of the CDR3: TGTGCCAGCAGTTTAGCTAGCGGAGCCTTCTCTCAAGAGACCCAGTACTTC.

In this sample, this clonotype turned up a few times. The CDR3 loop reads CATSDPSPQGRDEQFF. The CDR3 DNA reads TGTGCCACCAGTGATCCGAGCCCACAGGGTAGAGATGAGCAGTTCTTC. V gene TRBV24-1 combines with J gene TRBJ2-1; weak D call: TRBD1 (6 bases). This CDR3 spans 16 amino acids. Germline V gives CDR1 KGHDR, CDR2 SFDVKD. Between the trimmed V and J ends, which lost 3 bases and 8 bases, there was a span of 19 bases.

The rearrangement uses TRBV5-6 and TRBJ1-2; D is unclear. Trimming cost V 4 bases and J 6 bases, with 16 bases left between them. There are 14 residues in the CDR3. Per the germline V gene, CDR1 is SGHDT and CDR2 is YYEEEE. CDR3: CASSPPAGGNGYTF. CDR3 nucleotide sequence: TGTGCCAGCAGCCCCCCCGCGGGCGGGAATGGCTACACCTTC.

The chain combines TRBV7-9 with TRBJ2-3, with D possibly matching TRBD1 (5 bases). The V gene lost 7 bases and the J gene lost 2 bases, with 22 bases spanning the gap. Germline CDR1 is SEHNR and CDR2 is FQNEAQ (reference sequence). This CDR3 has 17 amino acids. CDR3 sequence: CASMPPGKGVFTDTQYF. DNA for the CDR3: TGTGCCAGCATGCCGCCAGGGAAAGGTGTTTTCACAGATACGCAGTATTTT.

The genes are TRBV27 and TRBJ2-7, with 7 bases lining up with TRBD2. J gave up 2 bases and V 6 bases, and 16 bases lay outside the gene matches. The CDR3 runs to 17 residues. Looked up from germline, CDR1 is MNHEY and CDR2 is SMNVEV (reference sequence). The CDR3 region has the DNA TGTGCCAGCAGCCGGGGGGTGATAAGGACTTCGACCTACGAGCAGTACTTC. It yields the protein CASSRGVIRTSTYEQYF.

The chain uses TRBV7-9 and TRBJ2-2; D is unresolved. Trimming took 5 bases from V and 0 from J, leaving 10 bases between them. In germline, CDR1 is SEHNR, CDR2 FQNEAQ (reference sequence). The CDR3 has 15 residues. CDR3: CASSRGPTNTGELFF. CDR3 sequence (DNA): TGTGCCAGCAGCCGCGGACCCACGAACACCGGGGAGCTGTTTTTT.

The rearrangement links TRBV4-1 to TRBJ1-5, with 8 bases matching TRBD1. The CDR3 totals 15 residues. Germline trimming cut 4 bases from V and 8 bases from J; bases unmatched to any gene: 10. The germline gives CDR1 MGHRA, CDR2 YSYEKL. The DNA of the CDR3 is TGCGCCAGCAGCCGCCGGGGACAGGAAGTGAAGCCCCAGCATTTT. Translating gives CASSRRGQEVKPQHF.

The chain couples TRBV30 to TRBJ1-6; D is unclear. The CDR3 loop spans 15 amino acids. Trimming took off 4 bases at V and 0 bases at J, with 10 bases between the two ends. CDR1 is GTSNPN, CDR2 SVGIG, per germline (reference sequence). This CDR3 reads CAWTRESSYNSPLHF. The CDR3 coding sequence is TGTGCCTGGACTAGGGAGAGCTCCTATAATTCACCCCTCCACTTT. The variable domain in full, completed from reference TRBV30 and TRBJ1-6, reads SQTIHQWPATLVQPVGSPLSLECTVEGTSNPNLYWYRQAAGRGLQLLFYSVGIGQISSEVPQNLSASRPQDRQFILSSKKLLLSDSGFYLCAWTRESSYNSPLHFGNGTRLTVT.

This clonotype was recorded once. The chain uses TRBV20-1 and TRBJ2-3, with D possibly matching TRBD1 (6 bases). V was pared by 1 base and J by 2 bases, with 13 bases between. There are 15 residues in the CDR3. Germline V gives CDR1 DFQATT, CDR2 SNEGSKA (reference sequence). The CDR3 is CSARAPGANTDTQYF. CDR3 nucleotides: TGCAGTGCTAGAGCCCCAGGGGCAAACACAGATACGCAGTATTTT.

V and J are TRBV4-1 and TRBJ2-2; 8 bases match TRBD2. Germline assignment: CDR1 MGHRA and CDR2 YSYEKL. The V and J ends lost 1 base and 4 bases, in that order; junction bases with no gene match: 11. This CDR3 spans 18 amino acids. CDR3 nucleotide sequence: TGCGCCAGCAGCCAAGGAGATTGGCGGGGGGAGATCACCGGGGAGCTGTTTTTT. Protein product: CASSQGDWRGEITGELFF.